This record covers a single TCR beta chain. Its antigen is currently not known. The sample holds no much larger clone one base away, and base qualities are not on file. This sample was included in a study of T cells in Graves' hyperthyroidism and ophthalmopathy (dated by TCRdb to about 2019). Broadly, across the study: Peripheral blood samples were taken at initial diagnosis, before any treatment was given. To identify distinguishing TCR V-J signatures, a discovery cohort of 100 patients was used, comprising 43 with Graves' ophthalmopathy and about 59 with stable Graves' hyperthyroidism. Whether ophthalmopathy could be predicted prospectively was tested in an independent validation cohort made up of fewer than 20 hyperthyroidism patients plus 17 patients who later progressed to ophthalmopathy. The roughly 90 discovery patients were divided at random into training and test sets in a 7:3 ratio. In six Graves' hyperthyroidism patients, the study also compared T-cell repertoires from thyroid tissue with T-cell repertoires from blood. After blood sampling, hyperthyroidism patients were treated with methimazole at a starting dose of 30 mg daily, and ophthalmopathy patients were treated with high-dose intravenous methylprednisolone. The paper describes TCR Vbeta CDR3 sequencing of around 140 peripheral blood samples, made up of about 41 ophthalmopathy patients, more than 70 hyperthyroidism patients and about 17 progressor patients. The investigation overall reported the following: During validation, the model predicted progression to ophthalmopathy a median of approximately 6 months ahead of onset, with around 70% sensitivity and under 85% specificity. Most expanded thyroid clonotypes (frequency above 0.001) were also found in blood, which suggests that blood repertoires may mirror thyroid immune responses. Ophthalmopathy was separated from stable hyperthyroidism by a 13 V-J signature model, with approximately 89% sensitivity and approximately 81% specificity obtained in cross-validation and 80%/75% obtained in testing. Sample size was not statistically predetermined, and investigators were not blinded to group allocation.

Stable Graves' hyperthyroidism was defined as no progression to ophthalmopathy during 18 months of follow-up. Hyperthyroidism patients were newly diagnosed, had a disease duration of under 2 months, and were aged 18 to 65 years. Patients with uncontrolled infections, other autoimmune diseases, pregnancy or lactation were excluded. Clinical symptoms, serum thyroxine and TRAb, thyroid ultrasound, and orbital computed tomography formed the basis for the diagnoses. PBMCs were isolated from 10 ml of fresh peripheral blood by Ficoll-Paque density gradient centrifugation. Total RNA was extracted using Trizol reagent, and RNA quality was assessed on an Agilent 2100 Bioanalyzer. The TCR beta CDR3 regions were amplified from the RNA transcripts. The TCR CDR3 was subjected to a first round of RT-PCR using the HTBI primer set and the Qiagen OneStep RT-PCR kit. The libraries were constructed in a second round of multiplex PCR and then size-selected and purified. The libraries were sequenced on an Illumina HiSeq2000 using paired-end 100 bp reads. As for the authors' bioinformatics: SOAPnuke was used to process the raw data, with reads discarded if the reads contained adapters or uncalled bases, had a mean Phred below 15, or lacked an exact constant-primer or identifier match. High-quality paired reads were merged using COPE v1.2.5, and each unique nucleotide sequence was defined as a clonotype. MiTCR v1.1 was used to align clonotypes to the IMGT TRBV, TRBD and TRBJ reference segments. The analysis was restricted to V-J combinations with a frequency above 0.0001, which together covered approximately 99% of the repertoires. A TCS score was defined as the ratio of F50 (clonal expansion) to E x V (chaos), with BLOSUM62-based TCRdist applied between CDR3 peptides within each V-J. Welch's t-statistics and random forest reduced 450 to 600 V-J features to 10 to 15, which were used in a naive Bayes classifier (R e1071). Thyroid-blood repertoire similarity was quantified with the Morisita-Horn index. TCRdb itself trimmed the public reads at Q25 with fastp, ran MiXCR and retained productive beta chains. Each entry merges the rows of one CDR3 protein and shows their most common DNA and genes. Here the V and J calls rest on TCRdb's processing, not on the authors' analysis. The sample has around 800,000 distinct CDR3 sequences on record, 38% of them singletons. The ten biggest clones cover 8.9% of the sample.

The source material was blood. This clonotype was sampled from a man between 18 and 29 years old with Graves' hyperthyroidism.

The CDR3 reads as follows: CASSRTAAVNTEAFF. The DNA sequence is TGTGCCAGCAGCAGGACAGCAGCAGTGAACACTGAAGCTTTCTTT. The chain joins TRBV6-4 to TRBJ1-1, with a weak D call of TRBD1 (6 bases match). The germline ends are 14 bases apart after V is trimmed by 6 bases and J by 0 bases. From the cysteine through the phenylalanine, the CDR3 covers 15 amino acids. Here the CDR3 DNA is all that survives: 45 bases in frame from base 1. For CDR1 and CDR2, the germline V gene lists MRHNA and SNTAGT.